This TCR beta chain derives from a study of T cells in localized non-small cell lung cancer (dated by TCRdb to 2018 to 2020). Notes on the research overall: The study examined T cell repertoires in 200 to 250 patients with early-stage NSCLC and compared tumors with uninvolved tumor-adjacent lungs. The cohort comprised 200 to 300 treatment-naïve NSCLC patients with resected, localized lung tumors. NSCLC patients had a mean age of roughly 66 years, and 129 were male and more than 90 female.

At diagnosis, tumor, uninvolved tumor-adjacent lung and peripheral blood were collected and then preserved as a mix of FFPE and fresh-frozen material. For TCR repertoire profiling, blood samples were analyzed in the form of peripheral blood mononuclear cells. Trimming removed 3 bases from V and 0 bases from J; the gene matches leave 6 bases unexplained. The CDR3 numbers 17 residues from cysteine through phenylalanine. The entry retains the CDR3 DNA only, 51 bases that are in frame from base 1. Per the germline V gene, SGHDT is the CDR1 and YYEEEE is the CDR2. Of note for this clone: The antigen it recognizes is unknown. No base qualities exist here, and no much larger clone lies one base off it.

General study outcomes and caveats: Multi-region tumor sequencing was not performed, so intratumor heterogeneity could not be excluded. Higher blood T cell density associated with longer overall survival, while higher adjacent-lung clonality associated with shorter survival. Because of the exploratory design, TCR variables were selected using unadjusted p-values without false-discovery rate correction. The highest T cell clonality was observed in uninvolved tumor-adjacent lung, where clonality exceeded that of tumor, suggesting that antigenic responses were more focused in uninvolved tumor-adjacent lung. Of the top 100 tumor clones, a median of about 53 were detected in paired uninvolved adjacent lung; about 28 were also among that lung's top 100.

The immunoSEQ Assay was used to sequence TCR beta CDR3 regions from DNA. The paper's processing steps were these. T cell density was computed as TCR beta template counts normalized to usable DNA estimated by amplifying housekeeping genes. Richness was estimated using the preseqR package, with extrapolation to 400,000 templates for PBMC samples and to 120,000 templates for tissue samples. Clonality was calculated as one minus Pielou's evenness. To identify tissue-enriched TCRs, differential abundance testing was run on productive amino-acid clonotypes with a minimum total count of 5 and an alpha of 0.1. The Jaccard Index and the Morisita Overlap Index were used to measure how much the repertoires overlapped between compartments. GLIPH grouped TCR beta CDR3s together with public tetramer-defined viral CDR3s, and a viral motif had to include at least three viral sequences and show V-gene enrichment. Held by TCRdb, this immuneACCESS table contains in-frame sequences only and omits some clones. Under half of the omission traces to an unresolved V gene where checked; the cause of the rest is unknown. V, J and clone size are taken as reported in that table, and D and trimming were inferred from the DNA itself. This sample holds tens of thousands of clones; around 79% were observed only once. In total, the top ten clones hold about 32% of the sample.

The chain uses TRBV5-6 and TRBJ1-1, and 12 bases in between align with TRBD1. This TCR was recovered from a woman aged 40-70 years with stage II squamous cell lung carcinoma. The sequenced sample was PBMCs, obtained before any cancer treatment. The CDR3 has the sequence CASSWGQGARVNTEAFF. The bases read TGTGCCAGCAGCTGGGGACAGGGGGCGCGCGTGAACACTGAAGCTTTCTTT.